A single sample gave rise to the 19 T cell receptor beta chains below, sequenced in a study of T-cell reconstitution after alpha-beta-depleted transplantation in children. Unique molecular identifiers were incorporated during preparation of the TCRbeta library. TCRdb re-called the PCR reads through MiXCR, storing one row per CDR3 protein. The sample lists 500,000 or so distinct CDR3 sequences, roughly 33% seen once, with about 2.3% in the top ten. Material: PBMCs from the stem cell graft donor, obtained from the stem cell graft. These receptors were obtained from a human donor who donated a stem cell graft to a child with aplastic anemia.

The CDR3 bases are TGTGCCAGCGGATGGACTTCGGAGCAGTTCTTC. Translating it yields CASGWTSEQFF. The chain carries TRBV12-3 or TRBV12-4 and TRBJ2-1; maybe TRBD2 (5 bases). The CDR3 is 11 amino acids. With 8 bases removed from V and 10 bases from J, the gap between germline ends came to 12 bases.

The CDR3 protein is CASSLPKYYGYTF. In DNA form, the CDR3 reads TGTGCCAGCAGCTTACCCAAGTACTATGGCTACACCTTC. The rearrangement links TRBV7-2 to TRBJ1-2, with D unresolved. Germline V CDR1 and CDR2: SGHTA, FQGNSA. This CDR3 has 13 amino acids. Trimming cost V 2 bases and J 3 bases, with 7 bases left between them. Full variable domain (missing parts from reference TRBV7-2 and TRBJ1-2): GAGVSQSPSNKVTEKGKDVELRCDPISGHTALYWYRQSLGQGLEFLIYFQGNSAPDKSGLPSDRFSAERTGGSVSTLTIQRTQQEDSAVYLCASSLPKYYGYTFGSGTRLTVV.

This clonotype has more than one count but fewer than ten. V and J are TRBV24-1 and TRBJ2-2; D is undetermined. From germline, CDR1 is KGHDR and CDR2 SFDVKD. The V end was cut by 0 bases, the J end by 1 base, with 8 bases between. The CDR3 spans 16 residues. This CDR3 is CATSDLPRLNTGELFF. The CDR3 bases are TGTGCCACCAGTGATTTGCCTAGGTTGAACACCGGGGAGCTGTTTTTT.

The gene calls are TRBV7-2 and TRBJ2-7; TRBD2 agrees at 8 bases. J gave up 2 bases and V 0 bases, and 18 bases lay outside the gene matches. CDR1 SGHTA and CDR2 FQGNSA come from the germline V gene. CDR3 size: 20 residues. Here the CDR3 DNA reads TGTGCCAGCAGCTTAGCGACCCTGAGGGCGGGAGGAGGTAATCCCTACGAGCAGTACTTC. The encoded protein is CASSLATLRAGGGNPYEQYF.

The chain uses TRBV28 and TRBJ1-3; D gene uncertain. The CDR3 covers 15 residues. Germline assignment: CDR1 MDHEN and CDR2 SYDVKM. V was pared by 6 bases and J by 0 bases, with 12 bases between. The CDR3 DNA reads TGTGCCAGCAGCGAAGTCGCATACTCTGGAAACACCATATATTTT. Encoded protein: CASSEVAYSGNTIYF. The full variable domain, with the rest looked up from reference TRBV28 and TRBJ1-3, is DVKVTQSSRYLVKRTGEKVFLECVQDMDHENMFWYRQDPGLGLRLIYFSYDVKMKEKGDIPEGYSVSREKKERFSLILESASTNQTSMYLCASSEVAYSGNTIYFGEGSWLTVV.

This clonotype was recorded a few times. V is TRBV20-1 and J is TRBJ2-3; D is undetermined. V shed 3 bases and J shed 1 base, with 2 bases lying between them. CDR1 and CDR2 (germline): DFQATT, SNEGSKA (reference sequence). This CDR3 is built from 11 residues. The CDR3 DNA follows: TGCAGTGCTAGGCGCACAGATACGCAGTATTTT. It yields the protein CSARRTDTQYF.

This chain uses TRBV12-2 with TRBJ2-7. TRBV12-2 constitutes a pseudogene. The CDR3 contains 16 residues. The CDR3 region has the DNA TGTGCAAGTCGCTTCCACCCGACATGGAGATCCCGCGAGCAGTACGTC. Protein product: CASRFHPTWRSREQYV.

The chain uses TRBV20-1 and TRBJ2-1; 8 bases align to TRBD2. The CDR3 has 16 residues. Germline CDR1 and CDR2: DFQATT and SNEGSKA (reference sequence). Losses at the gene ends were 5 bases for V and 4 bases for J; bases not matched to a gene: 13. CDR3 in amino acids: CSAGQAAGVSYNEQFF. DNA for the CDR3: TGCAGTGCTGGGCAAGCAGCGGGAGTCTCTTACAATGAGCAGTTCTTC.

The rearrangement links TRBV7-2 to TRBJ1-3; D gene unclear. The V and J ends lost 3 bases and 0 bases respectively, with 9 bases between them. The CDR3 spans 15 residues. CDR1 is SGHTA and CDR2 is FQGNSA in the germline V gene. The CDR3 here is CASSLSTVSGNTIYF. The CDR3 DNA is TGTGCCAGCAGCTTGAGTACCGTCTCTGGAAACACCATATATTTT.

The chain uses TRBV12-3 or TRBV12-4 and TRBJ2-2; 8 nucleotides match TRBD2. The CDR3 loop spans 16 amino acids. Germline trimming cut 5 bases from V and 6 bases from J; bases unmatched to any gene: 11. CDR3 loop: CASSRLARGGSGELFF. The DNA of the CDR3 is TGTGCCAGCAGTCGACTAGCGAGAGGGGGGTCCGGGGAGCTGTTTTTT.

In nucleotides, the CDR3 is TGTGCCAGCAGAGATAGGGAATTGGGTGAGCAGTTCTTC. This gives the protein CASRDRELGEQFF. This chain links TRBV25-1 with TRBJ2-1, with D unresolved. CDR1 and CDR2 (germline): MGHDK, SYGVNS. V gave up 6 bases and J gave up 9 bases, with 15 bases separating them. The CDR3 length is 13 residues.

This rearrangement joins TRBV5-1 to TRBJ2-1; 14 bases fit TRBD2. Germline V gene data show CDR1 as SGHRS and CDR2 as YFSETQ. The J segment lost 7 bases and the V segment lost 0 bases, leaving 15 bases of the junction unmatched. The CDR3 extends over 20 amino acids. The CDR3 loop reads CASSLAPGLAGDRLVNEQFF. CDR3 in DNA: TGCGCCAGCAGCTTGGCCCCGGGACTAGCGGGAGATCGACTTGTAAATGAGCAGTTCTTC.

This clonotype was seen a few times. The rearrangement uses TRBV12-3 or TRBV12-4 and TRBJ2-1; D might be TRBD2 (5 bases). V lost 3 bases and J lost 5, with 11 bases in between. The CDR3 has 14 residues. CDR3: CASSLSVGNNEQFF. The CDR3 DNA sequence: TGTGCCAGCAGTTTGTCGGTCGGGAACAATGAGCAGTTCTTC.

This clonotype was seen only a few times. The rearrangement links TRBV9 to TRBJ1-6, with no clear D. V gave up 4 bases and J gave up 5 bases, with 13 bases separating them. CDR1 and CDR2 (germline): SGDLS, YYNGEE. This CDR3 comprises 15 residues. The CDR3 here is CASSRDGHDNSPLHF. The CDR3 DNA sequence: TGTGCCAGCAGCCGAGATGGCCATGATAATTCACCCCTCCACTTT.

The chain employs TRBV6-2 or TRBV6-3 and TRBJ1-5, with D perhaps matching TRBD1 (6 bases). CDR3 length: 13 amino acids. Germline lookup yields CDR1 MNHEY and CDR2 SVGEGT. Trimming pared 7 bases from V and 5 bases from J, leaving 12 bases between. In DNA form, the CDR3 reads TGTGCCAGCACCGGACAGAGCTATCAGCCCCAGCATTTT. Amino acid sequence: CASTGQSYQPQHF.

The CDR3, as DNA: TGTGCCAGCAGGACTAGCGTGAGCTCCTACGAGCAGTACGTC. Protein product: CASRTSVSSYEQYV. The chain joins TRBV6-2 or TRBV6-3 to TRBJ2-7; the match to TRBD2 covers 8 bases. The J segment lost 0 bases and the V segment lost 6 bases, leaving 4 bases of the junction unmatched. Germline loops: CDR1 MNHEY, CDR2 SVGEGT. This CDR3 region has 14 residues.

V gene TRBV27 combines with J gene TRBJ2-5; D is unclear. This CDR3 has 14 amino acids. V lost 6 bases, J lost 0 bases, and 11 bases lay in between. CDR1 and CDR2 from the germline V gene are MNHEY and SMNVEV (reference sequence). The CDR3 DNA sequence: TGTGCCAGCAGCCCCTTAAATAACCAAGAGACCCAGTACTTC. Protein product: CASSPLNNQETQYF.

The chain carries TRBV4-3 and TRBJ2-1; no firm D call. V gave up 1 base and J gave up 7 bases, with 14 bases separating them. Germline CDR1 and CDR2: LGHNA and YSLEER. The CDR3 is 15 residues long. The DNA for the CDR3 is TGCGCCAGCAGCCAAGTTTACATCGATGGGAATGAGCAGTTCTTC. Protein product: CASSQVYIDGNEQFF.

V gene TRBV27 combines with J gene TRBJ2-2, with unresolved D. V lost 2 bases to trimming and J lost 9 bases, with 13 bases between them. CDR1 MNHEY and CDR2 SMNVEV come from the germline V gene (reference sequence). This CDR3 comprises 14 residues. CDR3 in amino acids: CASSLDFRGRELFF. CDR3 DNA: TGTGCCAGCAGTTTAGACTTCCGAGGCCGGGAGCTGTTTTTT.